Sequencing of this T cell receptor (beta chain) was carried out in a study of T cells in Graves' hyperthyroidism and ophthalmopathy. Exclusion of a patient resulted from uncontrolled infection, other autoimmune disease, pregnancy or lactation. PBMCs were sourced from around 10 ml fresh peripheral blood. Study-level findings and limits: Blood shared most expanded thyroid clonotypes above 0.001.

The CDR3 covers 15 residues. J lost 3 bases, V lost 5 bases, and 5 bases had no gene match. Per germline, CDR1 SGHVS and CDR2 FNYEAQ. Concerning this clonotype: What it binds is not known. A read error is possible here, since a much larger clone lies one base away.

Using RNA transcripts as the source, TCR beta CDR3 regions were amplified. The HTBI primer set was used in a first-round RT-PCR of the TCR CDR3. One entry per CDR3 protein results from TCRdb running MiXCR on the multiplex PCR reads. The sample holds 380,000 or so distinct CDR3 sequences, roughly 14% seen once. The chain has TRBV7-6 and TRBJ2-7, with TRBD2 identical over 12 bases. Input material: blood. This TCR was sampled from a man aged 30 to 39 with Graves' hyperthyroidism that later progressed to Graves' ophthalmopathy. In DNA, the CDR3 is TGTGCCAGCAGCCGAACTAGCGGGGGGTTCTACGAGCAGTACTTC. Amino acids: CASSRTSGGFYEQYF. The variable domain in full, completed from reference TRBV7-6 and TRBJ2-7, reads GAGVSQSPRYKVTKRGQDVALRCDPISGHVSLYWYRQALGQGPEFLTYFNYEAQQDKSGLPNDRFSAERPEGSISTLTIQRTEQRDSAMYRCASSRTSGGFYEQYFGPGTRLTVT.